The text below deals with one T cell receptor (beta chain). Its antigen is undetermined. These data belong to a study of T cell responses to AZD1222 COVID-19 vaccine. Profiling relied on immunoSEQ multiplex PCR, and the TCRdb table lists in-frame clones only, not all of them. The profile shows some 91,000 clones, around nine tenths of them singletons. General study findings and limits: Sampling that yielded the repertoires occurred only after the peak T cell response. A mostly white British donor set with more females was recruited, and clonal diversity was possibly underestimated. Unmutated variant regions are reportedly targeted by nearly half of spike-specific TCRs.

Trimming took 5 bases from V and 6 from J; bases not matched to a gene: 5. The CDR3 has 13 amino acids. Germline V CDR1 and CDR2: MNHEY, SVGEGT. The receptor comes from an adult in good health. The source was peripheral blood, collected on day 0 of AZD1222 vaccination. The V call is TRBV6-2 or TRBV6-3, the J call TRBJ1-2; 8 nucleotides match TRBD1. CDR3 DNA sequence: TGTGCCAGCAGTCGGACAGGGACAGATGGCTACACCTTC. Its translation: CASSRTGTDGYTF.